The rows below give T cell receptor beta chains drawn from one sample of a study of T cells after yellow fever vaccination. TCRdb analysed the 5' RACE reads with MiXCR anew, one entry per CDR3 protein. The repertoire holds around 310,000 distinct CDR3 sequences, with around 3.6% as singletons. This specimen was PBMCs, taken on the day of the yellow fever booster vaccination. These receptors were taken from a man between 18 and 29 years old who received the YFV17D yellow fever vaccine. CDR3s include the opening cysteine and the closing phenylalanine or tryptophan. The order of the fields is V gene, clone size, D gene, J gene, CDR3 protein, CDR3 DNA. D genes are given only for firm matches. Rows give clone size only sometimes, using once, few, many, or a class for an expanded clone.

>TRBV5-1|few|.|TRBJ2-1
CASSLATQSSYNEQFF
TGCGCCAGCAGCTTGGCCACACAGAGCTCCTACAATGAGCAGTTCTTC
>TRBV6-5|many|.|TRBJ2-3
CASSYSVWTRLEGLDTQYF
TGTGCCAGCAGTTACTCGGTCTGGACGCGACTGGAGGGATTAGATACGCAGTATTTT
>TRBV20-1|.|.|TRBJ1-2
CSASLGYTF
TGCAGTGCTAGTTTAGGCTACACCTTC
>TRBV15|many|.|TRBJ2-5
CATSSRVQETQYF
TGTGCCACCAGCAGCAGGGTCCAAGAGACCCAGTACTTC
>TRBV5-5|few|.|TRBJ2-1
CASSSGTASNEQFF
TGTGCCAGCAGTTCCGGGACCGCGTCCAATGAGCAGTTCTTC
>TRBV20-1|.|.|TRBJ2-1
CSARYNRFNEQFF
TGCAGTGCTAGATATAATAGATTCAATGAGCAGTTCTTC
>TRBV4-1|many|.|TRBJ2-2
CASSQDLRELFF
TGCGCCAGCAGCCAAGATCTAAGGGAGCTGTTTTTT
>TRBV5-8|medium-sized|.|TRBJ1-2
CASSLYAGPGYTF
TGTGCCAGCAGCTTGTACGCAGGGCCAGGCTACACCTTC
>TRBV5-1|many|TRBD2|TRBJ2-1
CASSLSLAGWYNEQFF
TGCGCCAGCAGCTTGTCGCTAGCGGGGTGGTACAATGAGCAGTTCTTC
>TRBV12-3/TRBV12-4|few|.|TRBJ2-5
CASSLRAGAPGTQYF
TGTGCCAGCAGTCTTCGCGCGGGGGCCCCCGGGACCCAGTACTTC